This T cell receptor (beta chain) was profiled in a study of siplizumab effects on memory and regulatory T cells. Generated by immunoSEQ multiplex PCR, the TCRdb table keeps only in-frame clones and is missing some. This sample carries tens of thousands of clones, roughly 90% of them seen once, and the ten largest clones take 0.25%. Regarding this clone: As yet, its antigen is unknown.

Between the trimmed V and J ends, which lost 5 bases and 10 bases, there was a span of 18 bases. The CDR3 is 14 amino acids. In germline, CDR1 is SGHTA, CDR2 FQGNSA. Points from the study as a whole: Roughly 80-97% of dividing CD4+ or CD8+ clones were without an attributable naive or memory phenotype.

The V call is TRBV7-2, the J call TRBJ2-1; D unresolved. This clonotype was obtained from a human donor in good health. The sample consisted of naive CD4+ T cells sorted from blood. The CDR3 reads CASSQDRSRWEQFF. The CDR3, as DNA: TGTGCCAGCAGCCAGGACCGGAGTAGGTGGGAGCAGTTCTTC.